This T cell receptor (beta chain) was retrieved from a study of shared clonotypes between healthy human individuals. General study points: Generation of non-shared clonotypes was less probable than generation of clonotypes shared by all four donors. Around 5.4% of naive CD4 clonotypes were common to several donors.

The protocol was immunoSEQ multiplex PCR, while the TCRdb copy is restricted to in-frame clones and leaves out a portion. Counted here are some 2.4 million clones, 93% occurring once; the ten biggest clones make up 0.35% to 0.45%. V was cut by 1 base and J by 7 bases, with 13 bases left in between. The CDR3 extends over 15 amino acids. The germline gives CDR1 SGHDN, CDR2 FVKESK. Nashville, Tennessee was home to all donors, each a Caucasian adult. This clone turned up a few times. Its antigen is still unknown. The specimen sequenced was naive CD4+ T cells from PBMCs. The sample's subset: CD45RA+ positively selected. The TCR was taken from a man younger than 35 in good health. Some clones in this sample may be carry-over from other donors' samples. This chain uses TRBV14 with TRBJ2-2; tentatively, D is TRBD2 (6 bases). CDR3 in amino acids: CASSQAAGLNGELFF. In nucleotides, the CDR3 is TGTGCCAGCAGCCAAGCGGCGGGATTGAACGGGGAGCTGTTTTTT. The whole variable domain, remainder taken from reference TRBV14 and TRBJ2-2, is EAGVTQFPSHSVIEKGQTVTLRCDPISGHDNLYWYRRVMGKEIKFLLHFVKESKQDESGMPNNRFLAERTGGTYSTLKVQPAELEDSGVYFCASSQAAGLNGELFFGEGSRLTVL.